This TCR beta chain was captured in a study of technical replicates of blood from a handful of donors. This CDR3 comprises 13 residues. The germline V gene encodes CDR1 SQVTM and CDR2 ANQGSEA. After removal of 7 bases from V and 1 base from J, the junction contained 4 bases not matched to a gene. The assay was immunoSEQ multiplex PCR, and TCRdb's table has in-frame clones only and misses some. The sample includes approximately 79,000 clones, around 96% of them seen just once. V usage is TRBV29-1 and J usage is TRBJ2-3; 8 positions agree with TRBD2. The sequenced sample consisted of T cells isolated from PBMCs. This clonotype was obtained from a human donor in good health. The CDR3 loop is CSAVGGGTDTQYF. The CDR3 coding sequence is TGCAGCGCCGTCGGGGGGGGCACAGATACGCAGTATTTT.